The subject of this entry is one T cell receptor beta chain. Its antigen remains unknown. The data stem from a study of T cells in Graves' hyperthyroidism and ophthalmopathy. With 0 bases removed from V and 7 bases from J, the gap between germline ends came to 12 bases. The CDR3 runs to 14 residues. Per the germline V gene, CDR1 is SGHVT and CDR2 is SQSDAQ. Researchers amplified the TCR beta CDR3 regions from RNA transcripts. A set of HTBI primers served as the primers for a first-round RT-PCR of the TCR CDR3. Each CDR3 protein gets one entry after TCRdb re-called the multiplex PCR reads with MiXCR. In the table there are around 250,000 distinct CDR3 sequences, about a sixth of which are singletons. Study outcomes and limitations: Most clonotypes that expanded in the thyroid above 0.001 also showed up in blood.

Patients with ophthalmopathy all had a Clinical Activity Score of at least 3, a NOSPECS grade of at least 4 and duration under 3 months. The sequencing sample was made of blood. V is TRBV7-4 and J is TRBJ1-1, with D perhaps TRBD1 (6 bases). This TCR was sampled from a woman aged 18-29 years with Graves' ophthalmopathy. This CDR3 is CASSLALWTDEAFF. In DNA, the CDR3 is TGTGCCAGCAGCTTAGCGCTATGGACAGATGAAGCTTTCTTT.